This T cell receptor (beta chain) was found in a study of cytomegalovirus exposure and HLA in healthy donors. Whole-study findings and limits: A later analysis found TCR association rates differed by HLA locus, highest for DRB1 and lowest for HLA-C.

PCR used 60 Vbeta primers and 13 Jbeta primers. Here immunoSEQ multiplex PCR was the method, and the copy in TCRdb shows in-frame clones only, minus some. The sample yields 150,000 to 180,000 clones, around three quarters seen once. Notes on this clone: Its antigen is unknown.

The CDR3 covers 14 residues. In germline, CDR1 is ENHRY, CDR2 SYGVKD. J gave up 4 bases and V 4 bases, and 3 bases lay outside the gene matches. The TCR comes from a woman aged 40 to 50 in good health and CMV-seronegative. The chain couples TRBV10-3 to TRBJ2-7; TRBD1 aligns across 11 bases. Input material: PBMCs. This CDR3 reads CAISAGQGGYEQYF. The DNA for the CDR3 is TGTGCCATCAGTGCGGGACAGGGGGGATACGAGCAGTACTTC.